The 18 T cell receptor beta chains listed next were all sequenced from one sample in a study of blood T cell repertoires in COVID-19. Assay: immunoSEQ multiplex PCR; the TCRdb copy retains only in-frame clones and omits some. Among about 150,000 clones listed, 60% to 85% were seen once. Sequenced material: peripheral blood. All receptors come from a man in his fifties with active or convalescent COVID-19.

The J gene is TRBJ2-6, the V gene TRBV29-1, with a tentative D call TRBD2 (6 bases). Germline V CDR1 and CDR2: SQVTM, ANQGSEA. The V gene lost 1 base and the J gene lost 0 bases, with 13 bases spanning the gap. This CDR3 has 17 amino acids. The CDR3 nucleotides are TGCAGCGTTGAAGCGGTTAGCGGAACCTCTGGGGCCAACGTCCTGACTTTC. Residues: CSVEAVSGTSGANVLTF.

This clone showed up just once. This sequence joins TRBV6-5 and TRBJ1-5, with D hard to call. The germline gives CDR1 MNHEY, CDR2 SVGAGI. The CDR3 runs 14 residues. V was cut by 7 bases and J by 2 bases, with 12 bases left in between. The CDR3, as DNA: TGTGCCAGCATGGAGGGAGCGGGCAATCAGCCCCAGCATTTT. Encoded protein: CASMEGAGNQPQHF.

The chain uses TRBV27 and TRBJ2-4; 8 positions agree with TRBD1. Per the germline V gene, CDR1 is MNHEY and CDR2 is SMNVEV (reference sequence). With V trimmed by 6 bases and J by 1 base, 5 bases remained unmatched. The CDR3 loop spans 15 amino acids. CDR3 protein: CASRERQGAKNIQYF. CDR3 DNA sequence: TGTGCCAGCAGGGAGAGACAGGGGGCCAAAAACATTCAGTACTTC.

A few counts support this clone. This chain uses TRBV7-9 with TRBJ1-2; TRBD1 might be the D (6 bases). The CDR3 is made up of 14 amino acids. Germline lookup yields CDR1 SEHNR and CDR2 FQNEAQ (reference sequence). V lost 5 bases and J 4 bases, leaving 14 bases between the germline ends. The CDR3 DNA reads as TGTGCCAGCAGCCCGACAGGTTTCGGCTATGGCTACACCTTC. It encodes CASSPTGFGYGYTF. The variable domain in full, completed from reference TRBV7-9 and TRBJ1-2, reads DTGVSQNPRHKITKRGQNVTFRCDPISEHNRLYWYRQTLGQGPEFLTYFQNEAQLEKSRLLSDRFSAERPKGSFSTLEIQRTEQGDSAMYLCASSPTGFGYGYTFGSGTRLTVV.

This chain connects TRBV28 to TRBJ1-1, with D perhaps TRBD1 (5 bases). The germline V and J ends were trimmed by 8 bases and 3 bases, with 10 bases remaining between them. The CDR3 length is 12 residues. The germline gives CDR1 MDHEN, CDR2 SYDVKM. The CDR3 region is CASRWGDTEAFF. CDR3 DNA: TGTGCCAGCCGGTGGGGGGACACTGAAGCTTTCTTT.

This clone was seen just once. The genes are TRBV6-5 and TRBJ1-2, with D maybe TRBD1 (5 bases). This CDR3 has 15 amino acids. Germline loops: CDR1 MNHEY, CDR2 SVGAGI. V gave up 6 bases and J gave up 1 base, with 15 bases separating them. For the CDR3, the DNA is TGTGCCAGCAGCGACCAGGGCTCGGTTAACTATGGCTACACCTTC. The encoded protein is CASSDQGSVNYGYTF.

The J gene is TRBJ2-5, the V gene TRBV14; 7 positions agree with TRBD1. The germline V gene encodes CDR1 SGHDN and CDR2 FVKESK. Trimming at V came to 4 bases and at J to 2 bases, leaving 4 bases not matched to a gene. This CDR3 region has 14 residues. The CDR3 DNA is TGTGCCAGCAGCCGAGGGACAGTTCAAGAGACCCAGTACTTC. Its protein is CASSRGTVQETQYF.

This clone was detected once. The chain uses TRBV10-3 and TRBJ2-3, with 7 bases that match TRBD1. Germline loops: CDR1 ENHRY, CDR2 SYGVKD. The J segment lost 3 bases and the V segment lost 7 bases, leaving 10 bases of the junction unmatched. The CDR3 totals 15 residues. DNA of the CDR3: TGTGCCATCAAAACAGGGGAAGTCTCGACAGATACGCAGTATTTT. This sequence encodes CAIKTGEVSTDTQYF.

The CDR3 here is CASRGGGAYEQYF. The CDR3 DNA reads as TGTGCCAGCAGGGGGGGAGGAGCCTACGAGCAGTACTTC. The chain couples TRBV2 to TRBJ2-7, with a weak D call TRBD2 (6 bases). Deletions cut 6 bases from V and 2 bases from J, with 11 bases between. The CDR3 runs 13 residues. Germline CDR1 is SNHLY and CDR2 is FYNNEI.

The V gene is TRBV5-8, the J gene TRBJ1-1; 7 nucleotides agree with TRBD1. CDR1 and CDR2 (germline): SGHTS, YDEGEE. V gave up 4 bases and J gave up 4 bases; unmatched junction bases: 7. This CDR3 spans 14 amino acids. CDR3 bases: TGTGCCAGCAGCCGGACAGGTAGGAGCACTGAAGCTTTCTTT. Protein: CASSRTGRSTEAFF.

V gene TRBV5-4 combines with J gene TRBJ2-1; 11 bases map to TRBD2. The germline CDR1 and CDR2 sequences are SGHNT and YYREEE (reference sequence). The CDR3 is 16 amino acids. V shed 3 bases, J shed 4 bases, and the junction held 6 bases outside the gene matches. CDR3 protein: CASSSGGTSGYNEQFF. The DNA for the CDR3 is TGTGCCAGCAGCTCCGGAGGGACTAGCGGTTACAATGAGCAGTTCTTC.

The CDR3 is CASGQGTVYEQYF. Written as DNA, the CDR3 is TGTGCCTCGGGACAGGGGACCGTTTACGAGCAGTACTTC. V usage is TRBV19 and J usage is TRBJ2-7, with 10 bases that match TRBD1. The length of the CDR3 is 13 residues. Trimming at V came to 11 bases and at J to 4 bases, leaving 8 bases not matched to a gene. Germline V gives CDR1 LNHDA, CDR2 SQIVND (reference sequence).

CDR3 sequence (DNA): TGCGCCAGCAGCTTGTGGGGCCCCGGACAGGGCGGAACTGAAGCTTTCTTT. Protein: CASSLWGPGQGGTEAFF. The chain links TRBV5-1 to TRBJ1-1, with TRBD1 matching 8 bases. With V trimmed by 1 base and J by 5 bases, 13 bases remained unmatched. The CDR3 totals 17 residues. Looked up from germline, CDR1 is SGHRS and CDR2 is YFSETQ.

The CDR3 nucleotides read TGTGCCAGCGGGACTGATATTAACACTGAAGCTTTCTTT. Protein product: CASGTDINTEAFF. The chain joins TRBV7-9 to TRBJ1-1; maybe TRBD1 (5 bases). This CDR3 is 13 amino acids long. V was trimmed by 8 bases and J by 2 bases, leaving 12 bases between them. CDR1 is SEHNR and CDR2 is FQNEAQ in the germline V gene (reference sequence).

The chain has TRBV5-6 and TRBJ2-7; 9 bases align to TRBD1. Germline values: CDR1 SGHDT, CDR2 YYEEEE. The CDR3 extends over 12 amino acids. V lost 0 bases to trimming and J lost 10 bases; unmatched junction nucleotides: 2. Here the CDR3 reads CASSLGDRVQYF. CDR3 nucleotides: TGTGCCAGCAGCTTGGGGGACAGGGTCCAGTACTTC.

This clone has more than one count but fewer than ten. The V gene is TRBV15, the J gene TRBJ1-5, with D possibly TRBD1 on 6 matching bases. V was cut by 0 bases and J by 2 bases, with 11 bases left in between. Germline lookup yields CDR1 LNHNV and CDR2 YYDKDF (reference sequence). This CDR3 has 16 residues. CDR3: CATSRDSSGGNQPQHF. The CDR3 region has the DNA TGTGCCACCAGCAGAGATTCGTCAGGGGGCAATCAGCCCCAGCATTTT. The entire variable domain, with the rest obtained from reference TRBV15 and TRBJ1-5, is as follows: DAMVIQNPRYQVTQFGKPVTLSCSQTLNHNVMYWYQQKSSQAPKLLFHYYDKDFNNEADTPDNFQSRRPNTSFCFLDIRSPGLGDTAMYLCATSRDSSGGNQPQHFGDGTRLSIL.

The V gene is TRBV19, the J gene TRBJ2-5; 8 nucleotides agree with TRBD1. The CDR3 sequence is 17 residues long. CDR1 is LNHDA, CDR2 SQIVND, per germline (reference sequence). The V segment lost 3 bases and the J segment 2 bases; nucleotides outside the gene matches: 11. The CDR3 nucleotides are TGTGCCAGTAGTATCCACGGACAGGGCCCTCGGCAAGAGACCCAGTACTTC. This gives the protein CASSIHGQGPRQETQYF.

CDR3 in DNA: TGTGCCACCAGTGATTCTGGGACAGGATGGAATCAGCCCCAGCATTTT. It is translated as CATSDSGTGWNQPQHF. This sequence joins TRBV24-1 and TRBJ1-5; 8 bases agree with TRBD1. V lost 2 bases, J lost 4 bases, and 6 bases stayed unmatched. Germline CDR1 is KGHDR and CDR2 is SFDVKD. There are 16 residues in the CDR3.